This T cell receptor beta chain was captured in a study of vaccination and CD4 T cells after COVID-19. The sample's treatment: 10-day PBMC culture with coronavirus spike peptide pools or control peptides (ViraFEST assay). Notes on this clonotype: Antigen specificity is unknown.

Germline V lookup: CDR1 MNHEY, CDR2 SMNVEV (reference sequence). The CDR3 extends over 15 amino acids. Trimming left V 5 bases short and J 1 base short, with 13 bases between. The Oncomine TCR Beta short-read assay was applied to DNA of cultured CD4+ T cells. TCRdb re-called the PCR reads through MiXCR, storing one row per CDR3 protein. This sample has 15,000 to 20,000 distinct CDR3 sequences, with around 40% found just once. The TCR comes from a human donor who had recovered from COVID-19. The source was CD4+ T cells from blood, cultured in vitro, collected before SARS-CoV-2 vaccination. V is TRBV27 and J is TRBJ2-3, with D possibly being TRBD2 (5 bases). The CDR3 nucleotides are TGTGCCAGCAGTGTAAGCGGACTCGGCACAGATACGCAGTATTTT. Translation gives CASSVSGLGTDTQYF.